Following are 6 T cell receptor beta chains from one sample sequenced in a study of CD8 T cells in Susac syndrome. With random hexamers, about 0.5 to 1 ug RNA was reverse transcribed. TCRdb fed the immunoSEQ multiplex PCR reads into MiXCR, producing one record per CDR3 protein. The table lists roughly 180,000 distinct CDR3 sequences, about 95% of them singletons. Sequencing used CD4+ T cells from PBMCs. These receptors came from a human donor in good health.

V and J are TRBV9 and TRBJ1-2, with D maybe TRBD1 (5 bases). In germline, CDR1 is SGDLS, CDR2 YYNGEE. This CDR3 is 13 amino acids long. Trimming left V 2 bases short and J 3 bases short, with 8 bases between. DNA for the CDR3: TGTGCCAGCAGCGTTTTACAGGACTATGGCTACACCTTC. Its protein is CASSVLQDYGYTF.

The CDR3 reads CSAKKREKTYEQYF. The DNA for the CDR3 is TGCAGTGCTAAAAAGCGGGAGAAAACCTACGAGCAGTACTTC. This chain joins TRBV20-1 and TRBJ2-7; 8 nucleotides line up with TRBD2. Trimming took 4 bases from V and 2 from J; bases not matched to a gene: 7. Germline V CDR1 and CDR2: DFQATT, SNEGSKA (reference sequence). This CDR3 has 14 amino acids.

DNA of the CDR3: TGTGCCAGTTCAGGGGGTGAGAAGCCCCAGCATTTT. Translation gives CASSGGEKPQHF. The chain couples TRBV6-5 to TRBJ1-5, with 7 bases fitting TRBD1. The CDR3 runs to 12 residues. Losses at the gene ends were 9 bases for V and 8 bases for J; bases not matched to a gene: 7. CDR1 MNHEY and CDR2 SVGAGI come from the germline V gene.

V is TRBV7-9 and J is TRBJ2-7, with TRBD2 matching 9 bases. Germline CDR1 SEHNR, CDR2 FQNEAQ (reference sequence). V was clipped by 5 bases and J by 7 bases; unmatched bases: 3. CDR3 length: 12 amino acids. CDR3 coding DNA: TGTGCCAGCAGCAAGACTAGCGGAGAGCAGTACTTC. Translating gives CASSKTSGEQYF.

This chain uses TRBV30 with TRBJ2-1; D is undetermined. CDR1 and CDR2 from the germline V gene are GTSNPN and SVGIG (reference sequence). CDR3 length: 15 residues. The V end lost 0 bases, the J end lost 5 bases, and 14 bases lay between the germline ends. The CDR3 DNA sequence: TGTGCCTGGAGTGTACTGTACAAGGGCAACAATGAGCAGTTCTTC. It translates to CAWSVLYKGNNEQFF.

The CDR3 reads CSARAYLPQHF. The DNA of the CDR3 is TGCAGTGCTAGAGCCTATCTGCCCCAGCATTTT. V is TRBV20-1 and J is TRBJ1-5, with D uncertain. Trimming pared 1 base from V and 9 bases from J, leaving 7 bases between. Germline CDR1 DFQATT, CDR2 SNEGSKA (reference sequence). This CDR3 region has 11 residues.